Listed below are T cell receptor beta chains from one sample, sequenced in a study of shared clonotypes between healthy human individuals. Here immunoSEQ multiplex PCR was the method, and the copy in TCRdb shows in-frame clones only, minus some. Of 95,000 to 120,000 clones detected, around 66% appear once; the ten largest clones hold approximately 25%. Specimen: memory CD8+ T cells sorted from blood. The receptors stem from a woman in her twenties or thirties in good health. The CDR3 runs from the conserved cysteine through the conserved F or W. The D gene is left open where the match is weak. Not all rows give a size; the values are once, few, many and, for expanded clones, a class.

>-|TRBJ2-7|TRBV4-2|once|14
CASSQGRGEYEQYF
TGTGCCAGCAGCCAAGGGCGGGGAGAATACGAGCAGTACTTC
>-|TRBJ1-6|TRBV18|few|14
CASSPTDRNSPLHF
TGTGCCAGCTCACCTACGGACAGAAATTCACCCCTCCACTTT
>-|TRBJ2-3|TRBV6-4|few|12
CASSEDSITQYF
TGTGCCAGCAGTGAAGATAGTATTACGCAGTATTTT
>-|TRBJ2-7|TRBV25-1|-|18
CASSAETGALTLSYEQYF
TGTGCCAGCAGTGCGGAGACAGGAGCACTTACCCTGAGCTACGAGCAGTACTTC
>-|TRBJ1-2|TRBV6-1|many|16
CASSEGVSGTRAGYTF
TGTGCCAGCAGTGAAGGGGTTTCGGGGACAAGGGCTGGCTACACCTTC
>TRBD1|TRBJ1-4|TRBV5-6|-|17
CASSRPRDRGRDEKLFF
TGTGCCAGCAGCCGGCCCCGGGACAGGGGAAGAGATGAAAAACTGTTTTTT
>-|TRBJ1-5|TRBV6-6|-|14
CASNSDKGDQPQHF
TGTGCCAGCAATTCTGATAAGGGCGATCAGCCCCAGCATTTT
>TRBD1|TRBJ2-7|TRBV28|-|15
CASSLGTGLGYEQYF
TGTGCCAGCAGTCTTGGGACAGGTCTTGGGTACGAGCAGTACTTC
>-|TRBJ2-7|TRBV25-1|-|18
CASSEWAAGNRASYEQYF
TGTGCCAGCAGTGAATGGGCTGCGGGGAATCGGGCCTCCTACGAGCAGTACTTC
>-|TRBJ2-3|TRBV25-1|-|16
CASSERLNVSTDTQYF
TGTGCCAGCAGTGAAAGGCTTAACGTTAGCACAGATACGCAGTATTTT
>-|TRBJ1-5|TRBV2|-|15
CASTPNFGGNQPQHF
TGTGCCAGCACCCCCAATTTTGGTGGAAATCAGCCCCAGCATTTT
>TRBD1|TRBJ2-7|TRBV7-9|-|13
CASSYGQGREQYF
TGTGCCAGCAGCTATGGACAGGGTCGGGAGCAGTACTTC
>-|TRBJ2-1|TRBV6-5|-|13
CASSLDGKNEQFF
TGTGCCAGCAGTCTCGACGGCAAGAATGAGCAGTTCTTC
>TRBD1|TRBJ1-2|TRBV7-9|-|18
CASSRLNRGAHPNYGYTF
TGTGCCAGCAGCAGACTAAACAGGGGCGCACATCCTAACTATGGCTACACCTTC
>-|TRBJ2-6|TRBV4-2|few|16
CASSQDSNSGANVLTF
TGTGCCAGCAGCCAAGATTCAAACTCTGGGGCCAACGTCCTGACTTTC
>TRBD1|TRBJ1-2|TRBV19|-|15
CASSPLTGVERGYTF
TGTGCCAGTAGTCCACTGACAGGGGTCGAACGTGGCTACACCTTC
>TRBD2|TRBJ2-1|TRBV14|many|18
CASSPGLAGDLLDNEQFF
TGTGCCAGCAGCCCAGGACTAGCGGGAGACCTATTAGACAATGAGCAGTTCTTC
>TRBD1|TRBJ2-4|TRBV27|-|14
CASRDAGQGNIQYF
TGTGCCAGCAGGGATGCGGGACAGGGAAACATTCAGTACTTC
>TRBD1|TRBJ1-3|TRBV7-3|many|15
CASSNHRGTGNTIYF
TGTGCCAGCAGCAACCACAGGGGAACTGGAAACACCATATATTTT
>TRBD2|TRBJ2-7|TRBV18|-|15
CASSPTSGKTYEQYF
TGTGCCAGCTCACCGACGAGCGGGAAGACCTACGAGCAGTACTTC
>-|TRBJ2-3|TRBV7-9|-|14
CASSLRGVGFTQYF
TGTGCCAGCAGCCTGAGGGGGGTCGGGTTTACGCAGTATTTT
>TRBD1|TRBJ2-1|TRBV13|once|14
CASSKQGNYNEQFF
TGTGCCAGCAGCAAACAGGGGAACTACAATGAGCAGTTCTTC
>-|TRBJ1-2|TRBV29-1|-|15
CSVGSEGGYYYGYTF
TGCAGCGTTGGATCCGAGGGGGGTTATTACTATGGCTACACCTTC
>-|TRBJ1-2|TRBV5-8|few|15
CASSLGVFLSYGYTF
TGTGCCAGCAGCTTGGGCGTCTTTTTAAGCTATGGCTACACCTTC
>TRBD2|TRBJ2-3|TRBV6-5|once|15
CASSYSGLAGDTQYF
TGTGCCAGCAGTTACTCGGGACTAGCGGGAGATACGCAGTATTTT
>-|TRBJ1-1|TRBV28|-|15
CASSLGRDPTTEAFF
TGTGCCAGCAGTTTGGGCAGGGATCCTACCACTGAAGCTTTCTTT
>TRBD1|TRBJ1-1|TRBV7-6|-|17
CASSLERGGTGSTEAFF
TGTGCCAGCAGCTTAGAGCGTGGGGGGACAGGGTCCACTGAAGCTTTCTTT
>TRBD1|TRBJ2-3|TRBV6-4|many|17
CASSDSPGGQGRDTQYF
TGTGCCAGCAGTGACTCGCCTGGGGGACAGGGCCGGGATACGCAGTATTTT
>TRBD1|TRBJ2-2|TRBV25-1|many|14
CASSWDRNTGELFF
TGTGCCAGCAGTTGGGACAGGAACACCGGGGAGCTGTTTTTT
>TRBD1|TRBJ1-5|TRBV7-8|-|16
CASSLGGQGRGQPQHF
TGTGCCAGCAGCTTAGGCGGACAGGGAAGAGGTCAGCCCCAGCATTTT
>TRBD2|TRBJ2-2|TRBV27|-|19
CASSSLGLAGGLNTGELFF
TGTGCCAGCAGCTCTTTGGGACTAGCGGGAGGCCTGAACACCGGGGAGCTGTTTTTT
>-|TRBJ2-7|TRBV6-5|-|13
CAIKAEGPYEQYF
TGTGCCATCAAAGCGGAAGGGCCCTACGAGCAGTACTTC
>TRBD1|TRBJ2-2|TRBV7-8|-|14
CASSPYRGTGELFF
TGTGCCAGCAGCCCATACAGGGGTACCGGGGAGCTGTTTTTT
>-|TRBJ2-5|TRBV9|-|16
CASSVGQRGSSETQYF
TGTGCCAGCAGCGTAGGTCAGAGGGGTTCGTCTGAGACCCAGTACTTC
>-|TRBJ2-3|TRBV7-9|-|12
CASRRTASAQYF
TGTGCCAGCAGACGGACAGCCTCCGCGCAGTATTTT
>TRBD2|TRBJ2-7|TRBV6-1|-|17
CASSEAVGLDLRYEQYF
TGTGCCAGCAGTGAAGCGGTGGGACTAGATCTTAGGTACGAGCAGTACTTC
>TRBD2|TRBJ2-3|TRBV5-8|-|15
CASSPTSGHTDTQYF
TGTGCCAGCAGTCCGACTAGCGGTCACACAGATACGCAGTATTTT
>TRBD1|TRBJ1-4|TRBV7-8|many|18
CASSSRDSRRATNEKLFF
TGTGCCAGCAGCAGCCGGGACAGCCGCCGAGCAACTAATGAAAAACTGTTTTTT
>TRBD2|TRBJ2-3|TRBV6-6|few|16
CASSPASGRGTDTQYF
TGTGCCAGCAGTCCGGCGAGCGGGAGGGGCACAGATACGCAGTATTTT
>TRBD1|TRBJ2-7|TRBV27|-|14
CASTGGTGSYEQYF
TGTGCCAGCACTGGAGGGACAGGGTCCTACGAGCAGTACTTC
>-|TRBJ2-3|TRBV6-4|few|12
CASSDSGDTQYF
TGTGCCAGCAGTGACTCAGGGGATACGCAGTATTTT
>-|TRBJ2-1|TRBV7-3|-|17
CASSLNPQRGHYNEQFF
TGTGCCAGCAGCTTAAACCCACAGCGGGGACATTACAATGAGCAGTTCTTC
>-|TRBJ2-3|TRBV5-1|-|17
CASSSGTLIQVEDTQYF
TGCGCCAGCAGTTCCGGGACGTTGATTCAGGTAGAAGATACGCAGTATTTT
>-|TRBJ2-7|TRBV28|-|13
CASSALGSYEQYF
TGTGCCAGCAGTGCCTTGGGCTCCTACGAGCAGTACTTC
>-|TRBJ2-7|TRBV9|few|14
CASSVSWGLNEQYF
TGTGCCAGCAGCGTATCGTGGGGCCTCAACGAGCAGTACTTC
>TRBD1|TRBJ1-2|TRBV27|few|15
CASTKDRANNYGYTF
TGTGCCAGCACCAAGGACAGGGCTAATAACTATGGCTACACCTTC
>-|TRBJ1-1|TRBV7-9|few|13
CASRIPGGTEAFF
TGTGCCAGCAGGATCCCCGGGGGCACTGAAGCTTTCTTT
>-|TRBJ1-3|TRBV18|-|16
CASSPPGRNSGNTIYF
TGTGCCAGCTCACCACCAGGACGGAACTCTGGAAACACCATATATTTT
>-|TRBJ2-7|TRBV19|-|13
CASSIAGNYEQYF
TGTGCCAGTAGTATAGCCGGGAACTACGAGCAGTACTTC
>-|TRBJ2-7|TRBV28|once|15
CASSSWTELSYEQYF
TGTGCCAGCAGTTCCTGGACGGAGTTGTCCTACGAGCAGTACTTC
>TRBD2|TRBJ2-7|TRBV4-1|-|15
CASSHWASGTYEQYF
TGCGCCAGCAGCCATTGGGCTAGCGGGACCTACGAGCAGTACTTC
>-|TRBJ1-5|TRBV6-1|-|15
CASIFSTALNQPQHF
TGTGCCAGCATTTTCTCGACAGCCCTCAATCAGCCCCAGCATTTT
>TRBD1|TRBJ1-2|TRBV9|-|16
CASSANRDRNNYGYTF
TGTGCCAGCAGCGCAAACCGGGACAGAAATAACTATGGCTACACCTTC
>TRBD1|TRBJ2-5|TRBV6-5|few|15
CASSYGGQAQETQYF
TGTGCCAGCAGTTACGGGGGACAGGCCCAAGAGACCCAGTACTTC
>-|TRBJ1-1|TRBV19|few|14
CASSVTGRNTEAFF
TGTGCCAGTAGCGTCACAGGACGGAACACTGAAGCTTTCTTT
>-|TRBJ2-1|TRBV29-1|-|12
CSVTGAYNEQFF
TGCAGCGTTACGGGGGCCTACAATGAGCAGTTCTTC
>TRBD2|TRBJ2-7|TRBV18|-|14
CASSVTSGSYEQYF
TGTGCCAGCTCAGTCACTAGCGGGAGCTACGAGCAGTACTTC
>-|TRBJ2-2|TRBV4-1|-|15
CASSQDGGFTGELFF
TGCGCCAGCAGCCAAGATGGGGGGTTCACCGGGGAGCTGTTTTTT